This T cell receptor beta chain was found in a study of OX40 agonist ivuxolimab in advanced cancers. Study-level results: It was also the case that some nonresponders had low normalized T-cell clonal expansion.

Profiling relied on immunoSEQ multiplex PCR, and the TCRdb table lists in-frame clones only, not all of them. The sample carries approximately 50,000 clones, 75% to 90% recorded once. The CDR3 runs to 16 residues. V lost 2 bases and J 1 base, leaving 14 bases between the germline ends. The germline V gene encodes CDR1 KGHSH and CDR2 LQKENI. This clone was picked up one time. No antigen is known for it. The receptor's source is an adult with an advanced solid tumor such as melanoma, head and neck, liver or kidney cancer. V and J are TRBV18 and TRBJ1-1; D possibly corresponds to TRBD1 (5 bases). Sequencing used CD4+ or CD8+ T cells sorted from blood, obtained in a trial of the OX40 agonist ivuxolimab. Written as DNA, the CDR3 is TGTGCCAGCTCACCATACCTCACAGGAGGGAACACTGAAGCTTTCTTT. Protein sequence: CASSPYLTGGNTEAFF.